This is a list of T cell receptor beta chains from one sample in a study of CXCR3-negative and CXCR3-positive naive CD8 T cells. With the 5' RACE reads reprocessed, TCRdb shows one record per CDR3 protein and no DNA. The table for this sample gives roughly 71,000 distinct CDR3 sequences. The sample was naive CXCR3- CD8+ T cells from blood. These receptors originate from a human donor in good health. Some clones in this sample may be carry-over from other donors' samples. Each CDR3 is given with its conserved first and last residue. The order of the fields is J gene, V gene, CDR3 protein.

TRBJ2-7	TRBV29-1	CSVEVRAGTYEQYF
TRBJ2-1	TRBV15	CATSRELAGAPSSYNEQFF
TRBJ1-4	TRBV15	CATSRDSGATNEKLFF
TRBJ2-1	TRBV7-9	CASSLAMVDEQFF
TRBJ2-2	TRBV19	CASSSAWRGSGELFF
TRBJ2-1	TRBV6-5	CASSSLAGDYNEQFF
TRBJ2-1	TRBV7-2	CASSFGGSSYNEQFF
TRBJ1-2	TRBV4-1	CASTQGDGYTF
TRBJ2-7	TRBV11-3	CASSSRDRLYEQYF
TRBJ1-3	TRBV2	CASTQTGSGNTIYF
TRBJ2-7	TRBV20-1	CSARILGGAYEQYF
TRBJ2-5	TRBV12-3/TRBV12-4	CASSSWTDQETQYF
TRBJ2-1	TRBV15	CATSRVTGGNYNEQFF
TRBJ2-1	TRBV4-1	CASSLRLADRYNEQFF
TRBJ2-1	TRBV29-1	CSVERGTGLYNEQFF
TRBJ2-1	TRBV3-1	CASSPHKTGFNEQFF
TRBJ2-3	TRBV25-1	CASSPSTDTQYF
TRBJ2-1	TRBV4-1	CASSQEIAGGLGEQFF
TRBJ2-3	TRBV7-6	CASSGWTSGGTDTQYF
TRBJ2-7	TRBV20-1	CSAQFPVTGLYEQYF
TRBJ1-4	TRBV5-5	CASSLGQINEKLFF
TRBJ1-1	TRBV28	CASSPRDRGSVGAFF
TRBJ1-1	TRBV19	CASSIIGGMNTEAFF
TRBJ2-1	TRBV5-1	CASSLAEQGAIIDEQFF
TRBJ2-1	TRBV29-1	CSVEDPARGAYNEQFF
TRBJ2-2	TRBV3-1	CASSRGLNTGELFF
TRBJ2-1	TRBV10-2	CASSEFGTGEQFF
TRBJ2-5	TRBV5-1	CASTVDSSFGETQYF
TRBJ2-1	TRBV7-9	CASSPAGKTGVSYNEQFF
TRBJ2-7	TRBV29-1	CSVESPSSYEQYF
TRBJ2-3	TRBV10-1	CASSERSTDTQYF
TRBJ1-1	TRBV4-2	CASSQDRSGLLSTEAFF
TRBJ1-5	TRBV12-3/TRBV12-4	CASTLEGEGDQPQHF
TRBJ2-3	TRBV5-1	CASSLQGRSRADTQYF
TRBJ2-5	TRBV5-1	CASNRDMQETQYF
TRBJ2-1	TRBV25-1	CASSESRLAGPYNEQFF
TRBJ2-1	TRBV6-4	CASSVRGNNEQFF
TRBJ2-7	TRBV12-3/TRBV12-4	CASSPRTGNSYEQYF
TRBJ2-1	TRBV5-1	CASSGEGQGFSNEQFF
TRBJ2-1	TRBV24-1	CATSEFDEQFF
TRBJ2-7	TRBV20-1	CSARDPPGQRVVYEQYF
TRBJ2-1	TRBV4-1	CASSQGSGAARNEQFF
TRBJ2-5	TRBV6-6	CASSYLAGEETQYF